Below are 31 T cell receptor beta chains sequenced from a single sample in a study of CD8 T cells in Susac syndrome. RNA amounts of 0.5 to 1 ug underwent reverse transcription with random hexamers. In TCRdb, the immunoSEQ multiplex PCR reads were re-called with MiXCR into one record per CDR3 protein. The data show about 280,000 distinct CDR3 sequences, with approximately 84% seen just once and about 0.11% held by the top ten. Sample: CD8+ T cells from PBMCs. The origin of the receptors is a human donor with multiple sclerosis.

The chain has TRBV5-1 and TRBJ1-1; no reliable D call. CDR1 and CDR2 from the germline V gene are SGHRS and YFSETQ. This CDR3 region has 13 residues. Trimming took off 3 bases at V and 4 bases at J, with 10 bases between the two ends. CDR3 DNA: TGCGCCAGCAGCTCTCGGCGCGGCACTGAAGCTTTCTTT. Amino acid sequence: CASSSRRGTEAFF.

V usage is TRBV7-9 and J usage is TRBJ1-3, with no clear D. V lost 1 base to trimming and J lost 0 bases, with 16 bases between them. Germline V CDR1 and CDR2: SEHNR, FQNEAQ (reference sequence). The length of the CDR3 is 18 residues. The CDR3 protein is CASSLVGERALSGNTIYF. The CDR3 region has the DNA TGTGCCAGCAGCTTAGTCGGGGAAAGAGCCCTCTCTGGAAACACCATATATTTT.

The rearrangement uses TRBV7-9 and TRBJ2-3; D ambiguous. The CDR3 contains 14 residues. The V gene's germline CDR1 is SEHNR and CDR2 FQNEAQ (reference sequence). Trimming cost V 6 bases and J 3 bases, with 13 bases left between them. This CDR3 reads CASSPAVPTDTQYF. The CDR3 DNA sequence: TGTGCCAGCAGTCCCGCAGTCCCGACAGATACGCAGTATTTT.

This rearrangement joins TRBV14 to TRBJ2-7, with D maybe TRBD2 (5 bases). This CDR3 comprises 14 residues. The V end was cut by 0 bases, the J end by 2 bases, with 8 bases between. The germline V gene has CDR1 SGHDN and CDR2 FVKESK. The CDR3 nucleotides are TGTGCCAGCAGCCAAGAAGCGGCTGCCTACGAGCAGTACTTC. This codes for CASSQEAAAYEQYF.

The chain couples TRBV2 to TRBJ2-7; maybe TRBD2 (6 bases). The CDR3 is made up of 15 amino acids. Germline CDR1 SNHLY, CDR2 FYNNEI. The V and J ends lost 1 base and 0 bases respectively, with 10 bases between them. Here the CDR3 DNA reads TGTGCCAGCAGTGAAGGTAATAGCGGCTCCTACGAGCAGTACTTC. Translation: CASSEGNSGSYEQYF.

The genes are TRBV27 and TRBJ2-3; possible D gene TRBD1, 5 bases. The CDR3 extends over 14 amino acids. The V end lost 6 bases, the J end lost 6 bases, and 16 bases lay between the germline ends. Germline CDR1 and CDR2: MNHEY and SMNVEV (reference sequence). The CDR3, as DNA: TGTGCCAGCAGCCCGGACCCAGGGTCGGATACGCAGTATTTT. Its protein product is CASSPDPGSDTQYF.

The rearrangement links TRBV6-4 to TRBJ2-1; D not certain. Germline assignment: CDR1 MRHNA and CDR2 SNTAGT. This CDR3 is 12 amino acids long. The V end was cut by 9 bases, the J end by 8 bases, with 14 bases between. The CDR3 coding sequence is TGTGCCAGTTTTATGGGCCCCGATGAGCAGTTCTTC. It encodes CASFMGPDEQFF.

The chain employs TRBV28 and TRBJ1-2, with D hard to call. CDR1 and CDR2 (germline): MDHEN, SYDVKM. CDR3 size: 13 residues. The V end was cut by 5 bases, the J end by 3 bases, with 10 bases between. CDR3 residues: CASSPRGYYGYTF. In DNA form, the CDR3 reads TGTGCCAGCAGTCCCCGGGGTTACTATGGCTACACCTTC.

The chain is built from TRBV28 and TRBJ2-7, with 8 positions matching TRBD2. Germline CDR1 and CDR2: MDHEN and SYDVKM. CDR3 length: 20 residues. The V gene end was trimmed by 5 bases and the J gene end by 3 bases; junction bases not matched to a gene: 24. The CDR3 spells CASSQPLTEPRPGGDYEQYF. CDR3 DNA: TGTGCCAGCAGTCAACCCTTGACAGAACCCCGCCCGGGGGGGGACTACGAGCAGTACTTC.

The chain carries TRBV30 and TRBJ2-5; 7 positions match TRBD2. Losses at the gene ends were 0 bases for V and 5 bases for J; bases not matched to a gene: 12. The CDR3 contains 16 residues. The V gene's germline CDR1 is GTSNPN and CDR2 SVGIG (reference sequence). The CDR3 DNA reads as TGTGCCTGGAGTGTACAACGGACGGGAGGTTTGGAGACCCAGTACTTC. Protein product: CAWSVQRTGGLETQYF.

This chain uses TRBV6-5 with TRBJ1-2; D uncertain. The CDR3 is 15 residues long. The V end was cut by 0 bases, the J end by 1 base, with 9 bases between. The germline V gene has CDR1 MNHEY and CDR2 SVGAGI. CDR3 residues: CASSYSISVNYGYTF. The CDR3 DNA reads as TGTGCCAGCAGTTACTCGATATCAGTTAACTATGGCTACACCTTC.

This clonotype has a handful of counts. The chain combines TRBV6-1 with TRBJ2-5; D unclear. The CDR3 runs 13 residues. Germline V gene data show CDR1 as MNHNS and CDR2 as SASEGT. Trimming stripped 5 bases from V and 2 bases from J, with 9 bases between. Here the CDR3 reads CASSFLGQETQYF. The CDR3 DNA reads TGTGCCAGCAGTTTCTTAGGGCAAGAGACCCAGTACTTC.

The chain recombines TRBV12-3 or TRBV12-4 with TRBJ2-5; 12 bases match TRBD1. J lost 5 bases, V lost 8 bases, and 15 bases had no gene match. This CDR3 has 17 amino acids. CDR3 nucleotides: TGTGCCAGCGCCCTAATAGGGACAGGGGGCTGGGGGGAGACCCAGTACTTC. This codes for CASALIGTGGWGETQYF.

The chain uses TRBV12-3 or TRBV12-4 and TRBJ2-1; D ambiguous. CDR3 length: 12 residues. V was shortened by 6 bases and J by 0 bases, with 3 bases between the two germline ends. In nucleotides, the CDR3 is TGTGCCAGCAGACACTCCTACAATGAGCAGTTCTTC. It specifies CASRHSYNEQFF.

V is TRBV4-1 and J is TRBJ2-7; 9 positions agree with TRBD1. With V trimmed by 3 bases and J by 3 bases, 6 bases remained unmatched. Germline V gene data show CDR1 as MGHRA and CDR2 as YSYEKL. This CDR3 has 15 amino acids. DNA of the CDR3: TGCGCCAGCAGCCAGATACAGGGGGCTGTCTACGAGCAGTACTTC. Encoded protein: CASSQIQGAVYEQYF.

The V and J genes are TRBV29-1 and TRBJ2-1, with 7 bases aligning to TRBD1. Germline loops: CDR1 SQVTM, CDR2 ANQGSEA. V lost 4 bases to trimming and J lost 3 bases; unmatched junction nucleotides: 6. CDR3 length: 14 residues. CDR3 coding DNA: TGCAGCGTTGGGGACCGGGACAGCTACAATGAGCAGTTCTTC. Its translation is CSVGDRDSYNEQFF.

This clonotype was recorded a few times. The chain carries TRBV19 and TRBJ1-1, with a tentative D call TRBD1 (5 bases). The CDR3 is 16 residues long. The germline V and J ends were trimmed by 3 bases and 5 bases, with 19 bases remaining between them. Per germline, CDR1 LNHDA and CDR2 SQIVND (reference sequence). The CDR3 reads CASSMKSWRGGTEAFF. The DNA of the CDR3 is TGTGCCAGTAGTATGAAGTCGTGGAGGGGTGGTACTGAAGCTTTCTTT.

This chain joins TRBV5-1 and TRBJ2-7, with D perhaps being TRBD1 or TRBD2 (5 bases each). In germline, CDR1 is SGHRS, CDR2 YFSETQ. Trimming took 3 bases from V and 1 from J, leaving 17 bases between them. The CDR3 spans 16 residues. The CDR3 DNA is TGCGCCAGCAGCTCGGAGTCGGGGCTTATTTCCTACGAGCAGTACTTC. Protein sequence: CASSSESGLISYEQYF. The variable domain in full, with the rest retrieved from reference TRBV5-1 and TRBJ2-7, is KAGVTQTPRYLIKTRGQQVTLSCSPISGHRSVSWYQQTPGQGLQFLFEYFSETQRNKGNFPGRFSGRQFSNSRSEMNVSTLELGDSALYLCASSSESGLISYEQYFGPGTRLTVT.

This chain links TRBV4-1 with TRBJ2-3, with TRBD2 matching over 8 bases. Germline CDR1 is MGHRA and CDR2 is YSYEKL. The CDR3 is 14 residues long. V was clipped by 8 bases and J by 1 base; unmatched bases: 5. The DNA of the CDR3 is TGCGCCAGCGACAGCGGGAGAGGCACAGATACGCAGTATTTT. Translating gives CASDSGRGTDTQYF.

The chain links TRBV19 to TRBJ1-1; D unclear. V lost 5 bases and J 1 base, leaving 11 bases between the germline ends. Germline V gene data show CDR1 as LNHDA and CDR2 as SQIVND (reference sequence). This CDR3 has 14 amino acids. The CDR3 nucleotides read TGTGCCAGTAGTGTCTTCCGATCGAACACTGAAGCTTTCTTT. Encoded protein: CASSVFRSNTEAFF.

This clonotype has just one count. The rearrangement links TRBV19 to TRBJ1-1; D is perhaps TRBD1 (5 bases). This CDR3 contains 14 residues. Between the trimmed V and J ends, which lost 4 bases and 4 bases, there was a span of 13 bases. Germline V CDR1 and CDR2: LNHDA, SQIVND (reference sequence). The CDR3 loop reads CASSTRTGRTEAFF. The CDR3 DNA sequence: TGTGCCAGTAGTACCAGGACGGGGCGCACTGAAGCTTTCTTT.

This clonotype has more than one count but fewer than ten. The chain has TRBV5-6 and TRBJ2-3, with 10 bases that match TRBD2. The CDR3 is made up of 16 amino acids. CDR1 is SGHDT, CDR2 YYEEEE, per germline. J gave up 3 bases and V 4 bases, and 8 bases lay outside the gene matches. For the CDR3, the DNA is TGTGCCAGCAGCCCCCTGGTAGCGGGAGGAACAGATACGCAGTATTTT. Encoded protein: CASSPLVAGGTDTQYF.

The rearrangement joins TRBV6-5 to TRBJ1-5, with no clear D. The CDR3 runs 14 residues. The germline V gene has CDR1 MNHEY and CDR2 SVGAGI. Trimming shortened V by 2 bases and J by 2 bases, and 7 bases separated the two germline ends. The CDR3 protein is CASSYGVGNQPQHF. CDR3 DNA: TGTGCCAGCAGTTACGGTGTTGGCAATCAGCCCCAGCATTTT.

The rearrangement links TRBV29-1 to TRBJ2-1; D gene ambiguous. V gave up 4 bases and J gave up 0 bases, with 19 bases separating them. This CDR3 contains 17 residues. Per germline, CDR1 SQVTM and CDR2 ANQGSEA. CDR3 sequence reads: CSVVNHPALSSYNEQFF. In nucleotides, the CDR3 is TGCAGCGTTGTTAACCATCCAGCGCTAAGCTCCTACAATGAGCAGTTCTTC.

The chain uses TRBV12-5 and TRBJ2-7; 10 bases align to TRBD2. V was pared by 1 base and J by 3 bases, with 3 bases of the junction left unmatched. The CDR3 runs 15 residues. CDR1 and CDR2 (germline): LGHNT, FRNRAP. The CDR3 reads CASGLGTSGHYEQYF. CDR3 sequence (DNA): TGTGCTAGTGGTTTGGGGACTAGCGGCCACTACGAGCAGTACTTC.

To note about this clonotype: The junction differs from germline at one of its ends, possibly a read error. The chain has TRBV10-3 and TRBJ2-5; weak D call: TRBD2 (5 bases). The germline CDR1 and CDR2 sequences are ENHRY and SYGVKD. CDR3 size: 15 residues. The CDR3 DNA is TGTGCCATCAATGAGTTTCGAAGCGGACAAGAGACCCAGTACTTC. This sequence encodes CAINEFRSGQETQYF.

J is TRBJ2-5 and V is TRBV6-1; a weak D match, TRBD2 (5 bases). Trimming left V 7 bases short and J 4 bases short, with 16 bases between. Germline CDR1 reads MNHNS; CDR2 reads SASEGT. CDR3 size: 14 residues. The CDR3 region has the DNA TGTGCCAGCAAGGTTGGAGGCCAGTCAGAGACCCAGTACTTC. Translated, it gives CASKVGGQSETQYF.

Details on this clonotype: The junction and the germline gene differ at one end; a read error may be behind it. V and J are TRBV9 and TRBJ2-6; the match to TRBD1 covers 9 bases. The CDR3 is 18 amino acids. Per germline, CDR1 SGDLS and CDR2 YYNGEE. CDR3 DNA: TGTGCCAGCAGCCCCAAGGACAGGGGAGCCCCTGGGGCCAACGCCCTGACTTTC. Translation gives CASSPKDRGAPGANALTF.

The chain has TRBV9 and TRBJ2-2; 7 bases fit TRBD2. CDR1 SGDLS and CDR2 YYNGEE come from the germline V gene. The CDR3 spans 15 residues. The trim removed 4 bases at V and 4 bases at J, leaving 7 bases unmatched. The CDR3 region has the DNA TGTGCCAGCAGCCCCCGGACTAGTGGCACCGGGGAGCTGTTTTTT. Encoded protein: CASSPRTSGTGELFF.

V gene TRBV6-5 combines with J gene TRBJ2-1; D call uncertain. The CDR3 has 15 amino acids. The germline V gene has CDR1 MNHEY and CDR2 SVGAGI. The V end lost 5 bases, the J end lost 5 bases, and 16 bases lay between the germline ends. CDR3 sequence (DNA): TGTGCCAGCAGTCTCCCCTCCCAAGGGCACAATGAGCAGTTCTTC. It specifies CASSLPSQGHNEQFF.

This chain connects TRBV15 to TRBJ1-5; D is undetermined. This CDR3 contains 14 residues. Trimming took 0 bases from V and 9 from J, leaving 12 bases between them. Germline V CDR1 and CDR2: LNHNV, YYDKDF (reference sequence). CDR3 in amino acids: CATSRDWNPRPQHF. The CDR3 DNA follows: TGTGCCACCAGCAGAGATTGGAATCCTCGGCCCCAGCATTTT.